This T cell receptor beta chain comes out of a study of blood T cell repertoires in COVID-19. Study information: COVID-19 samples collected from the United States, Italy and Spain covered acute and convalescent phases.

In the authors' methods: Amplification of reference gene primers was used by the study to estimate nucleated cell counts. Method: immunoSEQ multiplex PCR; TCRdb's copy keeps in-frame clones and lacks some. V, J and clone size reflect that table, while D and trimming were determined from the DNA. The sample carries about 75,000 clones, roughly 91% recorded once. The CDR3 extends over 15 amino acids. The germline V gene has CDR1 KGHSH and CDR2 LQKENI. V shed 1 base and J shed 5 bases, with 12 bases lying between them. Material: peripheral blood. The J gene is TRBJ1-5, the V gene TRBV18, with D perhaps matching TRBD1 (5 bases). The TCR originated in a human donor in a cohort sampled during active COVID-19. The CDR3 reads CASSPRSGGDQPQHF. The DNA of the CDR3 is TGTGCCAGCTCACCACGGTCTGGAGGGGATCAGCCCCAGCATTTT. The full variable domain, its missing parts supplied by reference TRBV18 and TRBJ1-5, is NAGVMQNPRHLVRRRGQEARLRCSPMKGHSHVYWYRQLPEEGLKFMVYLQKENIIDESGMPKERFSAEFPKEGPSILRIQQVVRGDSAAYFCASSPRSGGDQPQHFGDGTRLSIL.